This entry lists 17 T cell receptor beta chains sequenced from one sample in a study of patients and donors after allogeneic stem cell transplantation. Each CDR3 protein gets one entry after TCRdb re-called the RT-PCR reads with MiXCR. The repertoire includes some 960,000 distinct CDR3 sequences, about a sixth of them detected once, and around 6% sits in the top ten. The material sequenced was blood, either unsorted or a sorted T cell fraction (not recorded which). The receptors here all came from a human donor who was either an allogeneic HSCT recipient or a stem cell or donor lymphocyte infusion donor (not recorded which). It is not recorded whose cells these are; they may come from a transplant donor.

This clonotype was found many times. The chain is built from TRBV6-5 and TRBJ1-2; a weak D match, TRBD1 (6 bases). This CDR3 comprises 16 residues. The V gene lost 2 bases and the J gene lost 0 bases, with 13 bases spanning the gap. Germline-derived CDR1 and CDR2 are MNHEY and SVGAGI. CDR3 coding DNA: TGTGCCAGCAGTTACGTCGGGGGGCCCTCTAACTATGGCTACACCTTC. Protein: CASSYVGGPSNYGYTF.

A few counts support this clonotype. J is TRBJ1-1 and V is TRBV21-1. TRBV21-1 is designated a pseudogene. This CDR3 region has 13 residues. The CDR3, as DNA: TGTGCCAGCAGCAAAGAAGACACCACTGAAGCTTTCTTT. Its translation: CASSKEDTTEAFF.

The V and J genes are TRBV2 and TRBJ2-5, with TRBD1 matching 12 bases. The germline CDR1 and CDR2 sequences are SNHLY and FYNNEI. The V and J ends lost 8 bases and 4 bases, in that order; junction bases with no gene match: 5. CDR3 length equals 14 residues. CDR3 nucleotide sequence: TGTGCCAGCGGGGACAGGGGGCGAAGAGAGACCCAGTACTTC. Protein sequence: CASGDRGRRETQYF. Complete variable domain (other parts from reference TRBV2 and TRBJ2-5): EPEVTQTPSHQVTQMGQEVILRCVPISNHLYFYWYRQILGQKVEFLVSFYNNEISEKSEIFDDQFSVERPDGSNFTLKIRSTKLEDSAMYFCASGDRGRRETQYFGPGTRLLVL.

The genes are TRBV7-3 and TRBJ2-1; a possible D gene is TRBD2 (6 bases). Trimming pared 5 bases from V and 4 bases from J, leaving 15 bases between. The CDR3 runs to 15 residues. CDR1 SGHTA and CDR2 FQGTGA come from the germline V gene. CDR3 sequence: CASSRMAGPYNEQFF. In DNA form, the CDR3 reads TGTGCCAGCAGCCGGATGGCGGGACCTTACAATGAGCAGTTCTTC.

The chain joins TRBV6-2 or TRBV6-3 to TRBJ2-2, with D maybe TRBD1 (7 bases). CDR3 length: 20 residues. CDR1 is MNHEY and CDR2 is SVGEGT in the germline V gene. V was trimmed by 1 base and J by 5 bases, leaving 26 bases between them. Here the CDR3 reads CASSYLTTGWDRRGTGELFF. The CDR3 DNA follows: TGTGCCAGCAGTTACTTAACGACAGGGTGGGATAGGAGGGGAACCGGGGAGCTGTTTTTT.

V is TRBV5-1 and J is TRBJ1-2; D perhaps matches TRBD1 (6 bases). Trimming took off 4 bases at V and 5 bases at J, with 15 bases between the two ends. This CDR3 has 14 residues. From germline, CDR1 is SGHRS and CDR2 YFSETQ. CDR3 sequence (DNA): TGCGCCAGCAGCCCTGGGGAGGGGACATATGGCTACACCTTC. The encoded protein is CASSPGEGTYGYTF. Based on the CDR3 plus reference TRBV5-1 and TRBJ1-2, the full variable domain is KAGVTQTPRYLIKTRGQQVTLSCSPISGHRSVSWYQQTPGQGLQFLFEYFSETQRNKGNFPGRFSGRQFSNSRSEMNVSTLELGDSALYLCASSPGEGTYGYTFGSGTRLTVV.

V usage is TRBV20-1 and J usage is TRBJ1-2; no firm D call. This CDR3 has 14 residues. Deletions cut 5 bases from V and 5 bases from J, with 18 bases between. Germline-derived CDR1 and CDR2 are DFQATT and SNEGSKA (reference sequence). In DNA form, the CDR3 reads TGCAGTGCTCCTACCGGGGAAGGATGGTATGGCTACACCTTC. Protein: CSAPTGEGWYGYTF.

This clonotype occurred a few times. The V gene is TRBV6-2 or TRBV6-3, the J gene TRBJ1-5; TRBD1 matches 7 bases. The CDR3 runs to 16 residues. The ends lost 5 bases at V and 4 bases at J; junction bases unmatched: 11. Germline V gene data show CDR1 as MNHEY and CDR2 as SVGEGT. The DNA for the CDR3 is TGTGCCAGCAGTCCACCCTCTTACAGGGGTAATCAGCCCCAGCATTTT. Protein product: CASSPPSYRGNQPQHF.

This clonotype was observed a handful of times. The chain has TRBV7-2 and TRBJ1-2; TRBD1 aligns across 9 bases. V shed 9 bases, J shed 8 bases, and the junction held 13 bases outside the gene matches. The CDR3 extends over 14 amino acids. In germline, CDR1 is SGHTA, CDR2 FQGNSA. The CDR3 spells CASTPGTGRVGYTF. The CDR3 coding sequence is TGTGCCAGTACCCCCGGGACAGGGCGTGTGGGCTACACCTTC.

This clonotype was recorded many times. CDR3 sequence (DNA): TGCAGCGTTGCCCTCGGAAACTATGGCTACACCTTC. Translation gives CSVALGNYGYTF. The rearrangement uses TRBV29-1 and TRBJ1-2; D is unresolved. This CDR3 is 12 amino acids long. V lost 4 bases, J lost 2 bases, and 8 bases lay in between. Germline loops: CDR1 SQVTM, CDR2 ANQGSEA.

The chain recombines TRBV29-1 with TRBJ2-1; 12 nucleotides align to TRBD2. Germline lookup yields CDR1 SQVTM and CDR2 ANQGSEA. The CDR3 spans 15 residues. V dropped 3 bases and J dropped 8; count of bases not matched to a gene: 8. The CDR3 loop reads CSVDPRLAGVDEQFF. The DNA of the CDR3 is TGCAGCGTTGATCCCCGACTAGCGGGAGTCGATGAGCAGTTCTTC.

This clonotype was found a few times. The chain carries TRBV6-5 and TRBJ2-7, with 9 bases that match TRBD1. The V and J ends lost 4 bases and 5 bases, in that order; junction bases with no gene match: 9. CDR1 MNHEY and CDR2 SVGAGI come from the germline V gene. The CDR3 covers 15 residues. In DNA form, the CDR3 reads TGTGCCAGCAGTTCAAACAGGGGGCGCGGCGACGAGCAGTACTTC. This translates into CASSSNRGRGDEQYF.

This clonotype was seen a few times. The V call is TRBV5-1, the J call TRBJ2-7; D assignment may be TRBD1 or TRBD2 (5 bases each). V was clipped by 0 bases and J by 3 bases, with 13 bases between them. Germline loops: CDR1 SGHRS, CDR2 YFSETQ. The CDR3 sequence is 15 residues long. The CDR3 reads CASSLESGSGYEQYF. The CDR3 DNA reads TGCGCCAGCAGCTTGGAATCAGGGAGTGGCTACGAGCAGTACTTC.

The V call is TRBV6-5, the J call TRBJ2-1, with D tentatively TRBD1 (5 bases). CDR3 length: 12 amino acids. Germline V gene data show CDR1 as MNHEY and CDR2 as SVGAGI. The V end was cut by 0 bases, the J end by 9 bases, with 6 bases between. The CDR3 spells CASSYSDSEQFF. The CDR3 DNA sequence: TGTGCCAGCAGTTACTCTGACAGTGAGCAGTTCTTC.

The table lists this clonotype with a few counts. This chain uses TRBV27 with TRBJ2-5; D remains ambiguous. V lost 3 bases and J lost 7, with 18 bases in between. Germline CDR1 and CDR2: MNHEY and SMNVEV (reference sequence). The CDR3 runs to 15 residues. In DNA, the CDR3 is TGTGCCAGCAGTTTCACTGCCTGGTCCGCTGGGACCCAGTACTTC. It yields the protein CASSFTAWSAGTQYF.

There are many counts of this clonotype. The chain is built from TRBV12-3 or TRBV12-4 and TRBJ2-5; D unresolved. This CDR3 region has 13 residues. V dropped 3 bases and J dropped 0 bases, with 5 bases sitting between them. CDR3 nucleotide sequence: TGTGCCAGCAGTTTCTTAAACCAAGAGACCCAGTACTTC. This codes for CASSFLNQETQYF.

In its sample, this clonotype was seen a few times. V gene TRBV7-9 combines with J gene TRBJ2-7; D possibly corresponds to TRBD2 (6 bases). The CDR3 is 14 residues long. Germline V gene lookup returns CDR1 SEHNR and CDR2 FQNEAQ (reference sequence). Trimming removed 4 bases from V and 6 bases from J, with 16 bases in between. CDR3 sequence: CASSSGLGSGEQYF. In DNA form, the CDR3 reads TGTGCCAGCAGCTCCGGGCTGGGTAGCGGCGAGCAGTACTTC. Based on the CDR3 plus reference TRBV7-9 and TRBJ2-7, the full variable domain is DTGVSQNPRHKITKRGQNVTFRCDPISEHNRLYWYRQTLGQGPEFLTYFQNEAQLEKSRLLSDRFSAERPKGSFSTLEIQRTEQGDSAMYLCASSSGLGSGEQYFGPGTRLTVT.